The T cell receptor (beta chain) described here comes from a study of OX40 agonist ivuxolimab in advanced cancers. Study information: The mean age was approximately 60 years, ranging from 23 to 79, with about 87% of participants male. There were three patients with partial responses, one having hepatocellular carcinoma and two cutaneous melanoma. Whole-study findings and limits: In CD8+ T cells, expanded clones were on average more numerous than in CD4+. At 0.1 to 3.0 mg/kg and by week 6, clonal expansion occurred in CD4+ and CD8+ blood T cells.

Repertoires were generated with immunoSEQ multiplex PCR, while TCRdb's copy carries only in-frame clones and drops some. This table has tens of thousands of clones, 89% appearing once. Turning to this clone: Its antigen is unknown.

CDR3 length: 14 residues. Germline loops: CDR1 MDHEN, CDR2 SYDVKM. Trimming removed 6 bases from V and 4 bases from J, with 10 bases in between. The TCR comes from an adult with an advanced solid tumor such as melanoma, head and neck, liver or kidney cancer. This specimen consisted of CD4+ or CD8+ T cells sorted from blood, obtained in a trial of the OX40 agonist ivuxolimab. The chain links TRBV28 to TRBJ1-6, with D tentatively TRBD1 (5 bases). The CDR3 protein is CASRGGRYNSPLHF. In DNA form, the CDR3 reads TGTGCCAGCAGGGGGGGTCGATATAATTCACCCCTCCACTTT.